The TCR beta chain described here comes from a study of beta chain features in type 1 diabetes (dated by TCRdb to about 2018). Regarding the research as a whole: Patients and healthy donors did not differ in mean age, gender distribution, total cell number or subset yield. In the study, TCRB repertoires of sorted circulating CD4+ T cell subsets from recently diagnosed type 1 diabetes patients were compared with those of matched healthy donors. Across all samples, fewer than 130 million sorted cells were examined, and cell number per subset correlated strongly with RNA yield. Naive and central memory subsets were obtained from all 30 or so donors, but regulatory and stem cell-like memory subsets were isolated from only 8 patients and 8 healthy donors.

Each donor gave one peripheral blood draw, about 100 mL on average, collected into heparinised tubes. Naive, central memory, regulatory and stem cell-like memory CD4+ T cells were sorted on a BD FACSAria II using a panel including CD45RO, CCR7, CD25, CD127, CD95 and CD27. Every sorted population had a purity above 95%. PBMCs were separated immediately by Lymphoprep density gradient centrifugation and were stained directly, without being cultured. So that batch effects would be minimized, each experiment stained and sorted samples in pairs, pairing one healthy donor with one patient. General study outcomes and caveats: At VDJ recombination sites, type 1 diabetes patients had fewer insertions and more deleted nucleotides, which implies abnormalities in thymic rearrangement. Shorter templates might have been favored by PCR, but patient and control samples were amplified and corrected together, so both groups would have been affected equally by any skew. Naive, central memory and regulatory TCRB repertoires appeared more similar among patients than among healthy donors. Because cDNA rather than genomic DNA was sequenced, highly expressing activated cells could have been over-represented, although no difference in activation and CD3 levels was found between groups. Because small numbers of individuals were included in the HLA sub-analyses, any influence of HLA type on TCRB rearrangement was left unresolved. A moderate but significant shortening of TCRB CDR3 length was observed in type 1 diabetes patients in all four CD4+ subsets.

This clone was recorded a few times. No antigen is known for it. No per-base quality is available; no much larger clone lies one base away. The High Capacity cDNA Reverse Transcription Kit was used to reverse transcribe all of the isolated RNA, meaning that expressed TCRB transcripts were what got sequenced. Deep immunoSEQ sequencing was performed on naive, central memory and regulatory T cell samples, with an average of approximately 3.9 million total reads per sample. After sorted cells were lysed in RLT buffer, RNA was extracted with DNase-treated RNeasy Micro or Mini kits, with the choice depending on cell number. To prevent cross-contamination, each cell subset was processed individually, whereas patient and healthy donor samples were processed jointly. The immunoSEQ multiplex PCR was used to amplify TCRB sequences from cDNA, generating 87-bp fragments that spanned the CDR3 region. Sequencing of the amplicons was done on the Illumina HiSeq platform. The paper's processing steps were these. Synthetic template baselines were used to correct PCR bias computationally, reads within Hamming distance 2 were collapsed, and singletons that could not be merged were discarded. Reads were aligned against IMGT to assign V, D and J genes, CDR3 length and insertions or deletions at six rearrangement sites. Within each subset, clonotype counts were normalized to sorted cell number, and only after that were true diversity and Gini coefficients computed with the tcR R package. Repertoire sharing was quantified using the overlap coefficient calculated on TCRB nucleotide sequences. As a proxy for the pre-selection repertoire, out-of-frame TCRB sequences from naive cells were analyzed. Here the immuneACCESS table is served through TCRdb, limited to in-frame sequences with V and J called. Missing clones are a known gap in these copies; in checked studies unresolved V genes cover under half, and the rest lacks a known reason. The DNA gave D and trimming, while V, J and clone size come from that table. The sample includes over 700,000 clones, with 17% observed a single time. The top ten clones comprise 0.023% of the sample.

Trimming accounts for 4 bases at V and 0 bases at J, while the number of junction bases matched to no gene is 11. The CDR3 spans 19 residues, from the cysteine through the phenylalanine. Only the CDR3 DNA is retained, 57 bases long and in frame from the first base. CDR1 MGHRA and CDR2 YSYEKL were looked up in the germline V gene. This sequence uses TRBV4-1 and TRBJ2-6, with 8 bases aligning to TRBD1. The source of this sequence is a woman under 30 in good health. Sequencing input: naive CD4+ T cells from blood. The sample's cell subset or site label is to be understood as: true naive CD4+ T cells. The CDR3 here reads CASSRPAGGEYSGANVLTF. The DNA sequence is given as TGCGCCAGCAGCCGCCCGGCAGGGGGCGAGTACTCTGGGGCCAACGTCCTGACTTTC.